This T cell receptor (beta chain) was retrieved from a study of T cell repertoires in cytomegalovirus infection. Study context: HLA-B-restricted CMV epitopes that are well studied, plus recently identified HLA-C-restricted ones, were used by the study. CMV infection together with matching HLA type was indicated by public TCR beta signatures. Study-wide results and limits: In two of eight donors, the top clonotype was HLA-C-restricted CMV-specific. Summed public TCR beta family frequency identified CMV carriers bearing the relevant HLA.

This clonotype was seen at least ten times. The antigen is unknown. TCRdb reanalysed the reads using MiXCR and keeps one entry per CDR3 protein. The sample lists over 250,000 distinct CDR3 sequences, approximately 22% occurring once. There are 15 residues in the CDR3. Germline V CDR1 and CDR2: SGHVS, FQNEAQ. Trimming cost V 4 bases and J 5 bases; bases outside gene matches: 11. The sample here was cultured PBMCs, taken from culture after CMV antigen stimulation. The sequence was collected from a human donor in good health (CMV status not recorded). Some clones in this sample may be carry-over from other donors' samples. The gene calls are TRBV7-8 and TRBJ2-7; 7 bases align to TRBD2. CDR3 coding DNA: TGTGCCAGCAGCTACCGGGGGATGGGAGGGGACGAGCAGTACTTC. Its translation: CASSYRGMGGDEQYF.